This T cell receptor (beta chain) comes out of a study of post-analysis software for immune sequencing data. Background on the study: Multiple sclerosis in the patients followed relapsing-remitting, secondary progressive and progressive-relapsing courses.

cDNA libraries for TCR beta contained unique molecular identifiers. T cells, about 0.95 to 10 million of them, yielded some 500,000 cDNA molecules. TCRdb called the PCR reads again in MiXCR, with one record for every CDR3 protein. The table records fewer than 900,000 distinct CDR3 sequences, about half of them present only once. A note on this clonotype: Its target is unknown.

Overall study results and limits: Samples from a shared batch, those prepared together, strongly co-clustered by F measure. Compared with controls, patients had more of 4 or 5 TRBV segments, including TRBV5-6, TRBV5-1 and TRBV20-1.

Trimming removed 8 bases at V and 10 bases at J, with 17 bases between. This CDR3 spans 12 amino acids. Germline V gene data show CDR1 as SEHNR and CDR2 as FQNEAQ (reference sequence). This TCR derives from a girl aged 5 to 17 with multiple sclerosis. The chain recombines TRBV7-9 with TRBJ2-5, with D perhaps TRBD2 (6 bases). What was sequenced was blood. CDR3 protein: CASGIGGGIQYF. The CDR3 DNA follows: TGTGCCAGCGGCATTGGCGGCGGGATCCAGTACTTC. The entire variable domain, with the rest obtained from reference TRBV7-9 and TRBJ2-5, is as follows: DTGVSQNPRHKITKRGQNVTFRCDPISEHNRLYWYRQTLGQGPEFLTYFQNEAQLEKSRLLSDRFSAERPKGSFSTLEIQRTEQGDSAMYLCASGIGGGIQYFGPGTRLLVL.